The rows below give T cell receptor beta chains drawn from one sample of a study of T cell repertoires in cytomegalovirus infection. Which antigens these TCRs recognize remains unknown. TCRdb reprocessed the reads via MiXCR and lists one record per CDR3 protein. The table shows 550,000 to 850,000 distinct CDR3 sequences, with roughly a third occurring only once. The sequenced sample was cultured PBMCs, obtained from culture after CMV antigen stimulation. Receptors were obtained from a human donor in good health (CMV status not recorded). Some clones in this sample may be carry-over from other donors' samples. Both conserved end residues are part of each CDR3. The D gene is left open where the match is weak. Rows may omit the clone size; those that give it use once, few, many or a size class.

v_gene,d_gene,j_gene,abundance,CDR3nt,CDR3aa
TRBV7-9,TRBD1,TRBJ1-4,few,TGTGCCAGCAGCTCAGGGACAGGGCGTGAAAAACTGTTTTTT,CASSSGTGREKLFF
TRBV15,NA,TRBJ2-7,few,TGTGCCACCAGCAGAGATACGTACGAGCAGTACTTC,CATSRDTYEQYF
TRBV5-1,NA,TRBJ2-5,NA,TGCGCCAGCCGCCGGGACACACAAGAGACCCAGTACTTC,CASRRDTQETQYF
TRBV12-3/TRBV12-4,NA,TRBJ1-6,many,TGTGCCAGCAGCTCAGGGAATTCACCCCTCCACTTT,CASSSGNSPLHF
TRBV7-9,NA,TRBJ1-5,few,TGTGCCAGCAGCGGGAGGGGTCAGCCCCAGCATTTT,CASSGRGQPQHF
TRBV7-6,TRBD2,TRBJ2-2,few,TGTGCCAGCAGCCCGCGGGGGGGGACCGGGGAGCTGTTTTTT,CASSPRGGTGELFF
TRBV7-9,NA,TRBJ1-4,few,TGTGCCAGCAGCTTAGGCAGTGGGCGGGAAAAACTGTTTTTT,CASSLGSGREKLFF
TRBV14,TRBD2,TRBJ2-1,once,TGTGCCAGCAGCCAAGGGCCGGGACTAGGGTTGAATGAGCAGTTCTTC,CASSQGPGLGLNEQFF
TRBV18,NA,TRBJ2-7,NA,TGTGCCAGCTCACCAGCCTCGATCTCCCTGGGCGAGCAGTACTTC,CASSPASISLGEQYF
TRBV5-4,NA,TRBJ2-7,few,TGTGCCAGCAGCCAATTCGCACCCTCGAAAGACCACGAGCAGTACTTC,CASSQFAPSKDHEQYF
TRBV7-2,NA,TRBJ1-5,few,TGTGCCAGCAGCGCGTTGGGGGGCGAACAGCCCCAGCATTTT,CASSALGGEQPQHF
TRBV11-2,NA,TRBJ2-1,few,TGTGCCAGCAGCTTAGATCTTACGGGGGCTGGGGAGCAGTTCTTC,CASSLDLTGAGEQFF
TRBV7-9,TRBD1,TRBJ1-1,few,TGTGCCAGCAGCGACAGGGGCCTAGAGGCTTTCTTT,CASSDRGLEAFF
TRBV7-9,TRBD1,TRBJ1-3,NA,TGTGCCAGCAGACCTCAGGGGGGCTCTGGAAACACCATATATTTT,CASRPQGGSGNTIYF
TRBV6-2/TRBV6-3,TRBD2,TRBJ2-5,NA,TGTGCCAGCAGACCCCGACTAGCGGAGACCCAGTACTTC,CASRPRLAETQYF
TRBV7-6,TRBD1,TRBJ1-2,NA,TGTGCCAGCAGCTTAGCCCCAGGACAGGCGGCCAACTATGGCTACACCTTC,CASSLAPGQAANYGYTF
TRBV6-5,NA,TRBJ1-1,NA,TGTGCCAGCAGTTACTGGAGGATAGACCTGAACACTGAAGCTTTCTTT,CASSYWRIDLNTEAFF
TRBV2,NA,TRBJ2-3,NA,TGTGCCAGCAGTGCTAGACCTTTCGTTAGCGGCACAGATACGCAGTATTTT,CASSARPFVSGTDTQYF
TRBV5-1,TRBD2,TRBJ2-1,NA,TGCGCCAGCAGCCAGACTAGCTCCGACCGTCTCAATGAGCAGTTCTTC,CASSQTSSDRLNEQFF
TRBV27,TRBD2,TRBJ2-3,few,TGTGCCAGCAGTCCTAGCGGGAGTTTCGCAGATACGCAGTATTTT,CASSPSGSFADTQYF
TRBV7-2,TRBD1,TRBJ1-2,many,TGTGCCAGCAGCAATTCAGGGGGCATTGGCTACACCTTC,CASSNSGGIGYTF
TRBV7-8,NA,TRBJ1-5,NA,TGTGCCAGCAGCTTAGAGCCAGGGACTAGCAATCAGCCCCAGCATTTT,CASSLEPGTSNQPQHF
TRBV20-1,TRBD2,TRBJ2-2,once,TGCAGTGCTAGAGGTAGCGGGAGGGCCGAAGTGATCGGGGAGCTGTTTTTT,CSARGSGRAEVIGELFF
TRBV7-2,NA,TRBJ2-1,NA,TGTGCCAGCCTGCGGGGCAGGGCGGTAGGTGAGCAGTTCTTC,CASLRGRAVGEQFF
TRBV7-9,NA,TRBJ1-5,NA,TGTGCCAGCAGCTTAGGCCCCCCGGGGAATCAGCCCCAGCATTTT,CASSLGPPGNQPQHF
TRBV19,NA,TRBJ1-2,NA,TGTGCCAGTAGTATAGTAACAGTTACTAACTATGGCTACACCTTC,CASSIVTVTNYGYTF
TRBV20-1,NA,TRBJ2-7,many,TGCAGTGCCCCACCGCGGGACTTATCCTACGAGCAGTACTTC,CSAPPRDLSYEQYF
TRBV4-1,TRBD2,TRBJ2-3,NA,TGCGCCAGCAGCGCCCACCGAGGAGCGGGAAGCACAGATACGCAGTATTTT,CASSAHRGAGSTDTQYF
TRBV5-1,TRBD2,TRBJ2-5,NA,TGCGCCAGCAGCTTGTCGACGAGCGGGGGGGCCGGGGAGACCCAGTACTTC,CASSLSTSGGAGETQYF
TRBV6-8,TRBD2,TRBJ2-7,NA,TGTGCCAGCTGCCGCGGGACTAGCGGGAGAAACGAGCAGTACTTC,CASCRGTSGRNEQYF
TRBV30,NA,TRBJ2-3,once,TGTGCCTGCAAGGAGGGGAGCACAGATACGCAGTATTTT,CACKEGSTDTQYF
TRBV18,NA,TRBJ1-1,NA,TGTGCCAGCTCACCGGCAGGGAGGAATTCGGACACTGAAGCTTTCTTT,CASSPAGRNSDTEAFF
TRBV12-3/TRBV12-4,NA,TRBJ1-2,NA,TGTGCCAGCAGACCGGCGGGGGCATTTGGCTACACCTTC,CASRPAGAFGYTF
TRBV11-2,TRBD1,TRBJ1-4,NA,TGTGCCAGCAGCGGCGACAGGGCTGAAAAACTGTTTTTT,CASSGDRAEKLFF
TRBV7-6,TRBD1,TRBJ2-5,few,TGTGCCAGCAGCCCGAAGACAGGGTCAGGGGAGACCCAGTACTTC,CASSPKTGSGETQYF
TRBV19,NA,TRBJ1-1,NA,TGTGCCAGTAGGGCTGAAGCTTTCTTT,CASRAEAFF
TRBV12-3/TRBV12-4,TRBD2,TRBJ2-2,NA,TGTGCCAGCAGGTCTCGAGCGGGAGCCTCCGGGGAGCTGTTTTTT,CASRSRAGASGELFF
TRBV7-2,TRBD2,TRBJ2-5,NA,TGTGCCAGCAGCCCCGTCTTAGCGGGAGGGGAGACCCAGTACTTC,CASSPVLAGGETQYF
TRBV4-3,NA,TRBJ2-3,NA,TGCGCCAGCAGCCAAGGGAGTTCAGATACGCAGTATTTT,CASSQGSSDTQYF
TRBV7-8,TRBD2,TRBJ2-1,NA,TGTGCCAGCAGCTTAGTGGGGACTAGCGTCAATGAGCAGTTCTTC,CASSLVGTSVNEQFF
TRBV6-6,NA,TRBJ2-7,few,TGTGCCAGCAGTTACAACAGGAAGGAAACGAACGAGCAGTACTTC,CASSYNRKETNEQYF
TRBV19,NA,TRBJ2-7,NA,TGTGCCAGTAGTATAGTGACCGAATCCTACGAGCAGTACTTC,CASSIVTESYEQYF
TRBV11-2,NA,TRBJ2-1,few,TGTGCCAGCAGCCACCGAGCCGATTACTCCTACAATGAGCAGTTCTTC,CASSHRADYSYNEQFF
TRBV30,TRBD1,TRBJ2-3,few,TGTGCCTGGAGTGTTTCAGGGGGTGCAGATACGCAGTATTTT,CAWSVSGGADTQYF
TRBV5-3,TRBD2,TRBJ2-7,NA,TGTGCCAGCAGCGAGTCAACTAGCGGGGGGGCTAAGAAGTACTTC,CASSESTSGGAKKYF
TRBV20-1,TRBD1,TRBJ1-5,NA,TGCAGTGCTAGGACAGGGGGCGCGGGTCAGCCCCAGCATTTT,CSARTGGAGQPQHF
TRBV6-1,NA,TRBJ2-5,few,TGTGCCAGCGGGGCGGGATTACAAGAGACCCAGTACTTC,CASGAGLQETQYF
TRBV29-1,NA,TRBJ2-5,NA,TGCAGCGTTCGGACCGCCTCTCAAGAGACCCAGTACTTC,CSVRTASQETQYF
TRBV7-2,NA,TRBJ1-6,many,TGTGCCAGCAACATTATCTCCTATAATTCACCCCTCCACTTT,CASNIISYNSPLHF
TRBV6-7,TRBD2,TRBJ2-7,NA,TGTGCCAGCAGTAAAGGCGGGACTAGCGGATATTGGGGCTACGAGCAGTACTTC,CASSKGGTSGYWGYEQYF
TRBV12-5,NA,TRBJ2-1,NA,TGTGCTAGACGGCCTAGCGAGCAGTTCTTC,CARRPSEQFF
TRBV3-1,NA,TRBJ2-6,few,TGTGCCAGCAGCCAAGAGCACTCTGGGGCCAACGTCCTGACTTTC,CASSQEHSGANVLTF